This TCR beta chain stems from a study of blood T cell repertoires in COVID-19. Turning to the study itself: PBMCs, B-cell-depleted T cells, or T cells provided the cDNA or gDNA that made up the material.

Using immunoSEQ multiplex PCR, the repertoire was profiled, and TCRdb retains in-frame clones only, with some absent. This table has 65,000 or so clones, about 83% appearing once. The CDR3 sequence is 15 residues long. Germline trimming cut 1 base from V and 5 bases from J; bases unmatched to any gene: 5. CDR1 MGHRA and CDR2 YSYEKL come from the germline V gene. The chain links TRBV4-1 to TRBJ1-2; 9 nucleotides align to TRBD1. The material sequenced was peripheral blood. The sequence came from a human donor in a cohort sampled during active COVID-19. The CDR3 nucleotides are TGCGCCAGCAGCCAAGTGGGACAGGGTAATTATGGCTACACCTTC. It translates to CASSQVGQGNYGYTF.